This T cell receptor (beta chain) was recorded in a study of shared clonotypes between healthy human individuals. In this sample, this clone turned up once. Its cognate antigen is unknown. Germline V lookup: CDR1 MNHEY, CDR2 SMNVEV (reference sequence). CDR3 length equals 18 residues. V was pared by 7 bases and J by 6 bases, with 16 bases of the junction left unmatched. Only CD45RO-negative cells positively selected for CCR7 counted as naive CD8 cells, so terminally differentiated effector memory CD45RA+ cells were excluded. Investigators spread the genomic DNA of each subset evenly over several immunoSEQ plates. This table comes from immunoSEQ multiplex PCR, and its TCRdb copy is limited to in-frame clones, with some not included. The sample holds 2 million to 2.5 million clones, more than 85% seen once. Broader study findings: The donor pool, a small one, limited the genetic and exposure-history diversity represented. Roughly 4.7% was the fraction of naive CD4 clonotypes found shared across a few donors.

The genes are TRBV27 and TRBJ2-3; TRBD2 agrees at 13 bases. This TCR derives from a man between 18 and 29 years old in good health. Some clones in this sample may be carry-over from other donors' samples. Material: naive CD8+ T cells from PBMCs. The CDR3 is CASTSLFTTSGRVDTQYF. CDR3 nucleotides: TGTGCCAGCACCTCACTCTTCACTACTAGCGGGAGGGTCGATACGCAGTATTTT.